The 2 T cell receptor beta chains presented below share a single source sample, sequenced in a study of regulatory T cells in long-lasting Graves disease (dated by TCRdb to about 2021). Library construction relied on multiplex PCR. TCRdb records Illumina HiSeq 4000 as the sequencer. CDR3 regions were amplified by Arm-PCR with iRepertoire HTBI primers to construct TCR beta libraries. TCRdb applied fastp at Q25 and MiXCR to the public reads, then kept only in-frame beta chains. Rows with a matching CDR3 protein are joined into one entry that keeps the most common DNA and genes. The sample contains approximately 690,000 distinct CDR3 sequences, about 32% of them found a single time. The ten top clones hold roughly 46% of the sample. The sample's time point label, decoded: persistent/refractory GD, antithyroid drugs over 5 years with positive TRAb. For both TCR sequencing and RNA sequencing, RNA was extracted from PBMCs in TRIzol.

The source material was peripheral blood mononuclear cells (PBMCs), sampled when the disease was refractory, from a patient treated with antithyroid drugs. Receptors originate from a female donor with Graves disease.

This clonotype has more than one count but fewer than ten. The rearrangement uses TRBV10-2 and TRBJ1-5; 7 nucleotides agree with TRBD1. Germline values: CDR1 WSHSY, CDR2 SAAADI. CDR3 size: 14 residues. The J segment lost 7 bases and the V segment lost 2 bases, leaving 5 bases of the junction unmatched. CDR3 sequence reads: CASSERGDSQPQHF. The CDR3 region has the DNA TGCGCCAGCAGTGAGAGGGGGGACAGCCAGCCCCAGCATTTT.

There are a few counts of this clonotype. The J gene is TRBJ2-7, the V gene TRBV2; 9 bases align to TRBD1. Losses at the gene ends were 6 bases for V and 2 bases for J; bases not matched to a gene: 5. Germline assignment: CDR1 SNHLY and CDR2 FYNNEI. The CDR3 contains 14 residues. CDR3 amino acids: CASRARDRAYEQYF. In DNA form, the CDR3 reads TGTGCCAGCAGAGCCCGGGACAGGGCCTACGAGCAGTACTTC.